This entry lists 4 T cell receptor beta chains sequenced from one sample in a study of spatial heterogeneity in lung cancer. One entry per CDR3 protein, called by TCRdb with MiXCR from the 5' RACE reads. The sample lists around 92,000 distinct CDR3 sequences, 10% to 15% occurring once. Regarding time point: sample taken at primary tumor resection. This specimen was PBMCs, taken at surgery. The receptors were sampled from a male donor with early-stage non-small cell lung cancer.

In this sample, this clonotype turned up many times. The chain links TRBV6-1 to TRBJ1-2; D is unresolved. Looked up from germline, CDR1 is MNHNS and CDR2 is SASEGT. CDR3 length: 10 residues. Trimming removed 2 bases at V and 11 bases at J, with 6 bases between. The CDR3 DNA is TGTGCCAGCAGTGAATCTTTATACACCTTC. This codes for CASSESLYTF.

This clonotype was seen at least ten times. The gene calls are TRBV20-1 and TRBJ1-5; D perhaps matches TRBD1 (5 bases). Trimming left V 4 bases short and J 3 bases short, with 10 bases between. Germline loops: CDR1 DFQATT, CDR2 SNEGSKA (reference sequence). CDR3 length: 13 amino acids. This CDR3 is CSATMTDNQPQHF. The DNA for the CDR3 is TGCAGTGCTACAATGACAGACAATCAGCCCCAGCATTTT.

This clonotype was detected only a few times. CDR3 sequence: CATSDLGLDYGYTF. The CDR3 region has the DNA TGTGCCACCAGTGATTTGGGGCTCGACTATGGCTACACCTTC. This rearrangement joins TRBV24-1 to TRBJ1-2; D call uncertain. The CDR3 is made up of 14 amino acids. Trimming left V 0 bases short and J 3 bases short, with 7 bases between. Germline-derived CDR1 and CDR2 are KGHDR and SFDVKD.

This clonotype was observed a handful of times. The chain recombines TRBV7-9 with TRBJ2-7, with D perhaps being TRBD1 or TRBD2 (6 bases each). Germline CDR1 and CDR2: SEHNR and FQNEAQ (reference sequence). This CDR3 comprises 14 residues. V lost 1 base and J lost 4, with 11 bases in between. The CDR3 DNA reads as TGTGCCAGCAGCTTAGTCCCGGGGGCTTACGAGCAGTACTTC. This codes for CASSLVPGAYEQYF.